This TCR beta chain was sequenced in a study of cytotoxic CD8 clonotypes in ibrutinib-treated CLL. Study findings and constraints: For progressing versus sustained-remission patients, sampling times were not the same. Public clonotypes (which were uncommon) either contracted or remained stable on treatment. Clonality correlated strongly with circulating CD8+ T cells and exceeded age-matched healthy donors at baseline.

A note on this clone: Its cognate antigen is unknown.

Germline loops: CDR1 LNHDA, CDR2 SQIVND (reference sequence). V lost 1 base and J lost 4, with 7 bases in between. The CDR3 runs 13 residues. Sequencing was designed to attain a depth spanning 1 in 200,000 to 1 in 1 million T cells. Sequencing used immunoSEQ multiplex PCR; TCRdb keeps in-frame clones, though not all of them. The sample records approximately 280,000 clones, 76% being singletons. This specimen was PBMCs, taken at disease progression, from a patient treated with ibrutinib. The chain is built from TRBV19 and TRBJ1-2; D gene unclear. The source is a human donor with chronic lymphocytic leukemia. In DNA, the CDR3 is TGTGCCAGTAGTATAGTCCTCTCCTATGGCTACACCTTC. This sequence encodes CASSIVLSYGYTF.